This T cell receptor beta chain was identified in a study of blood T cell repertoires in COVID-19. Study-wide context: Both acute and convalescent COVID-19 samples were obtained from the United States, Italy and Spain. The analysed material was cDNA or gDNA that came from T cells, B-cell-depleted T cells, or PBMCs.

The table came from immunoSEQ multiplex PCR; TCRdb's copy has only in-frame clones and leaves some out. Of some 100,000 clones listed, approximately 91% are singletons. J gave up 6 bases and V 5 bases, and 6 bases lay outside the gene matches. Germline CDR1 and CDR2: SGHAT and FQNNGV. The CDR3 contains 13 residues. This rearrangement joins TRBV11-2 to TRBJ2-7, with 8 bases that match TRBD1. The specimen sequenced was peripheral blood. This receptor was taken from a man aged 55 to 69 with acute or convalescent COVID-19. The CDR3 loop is CASSAYRGSEQYV. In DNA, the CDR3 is TGTGCCAGCAGCGCCTACAGGGGGTCCGAGCAGTACGTC.